The sequence of this TCR beta chain was determined in a study of T cells in Graves' hyperthyroidism and ophthalmopathy. Study in general: At initial diagnosis, before any treatment had begun, peripheral blood was obtained.

CDR3 length equals 13 residues. Trimming took off 7 bases at V and 8 bases at J, with 17 bases between the two ends. This clonotype was counted ten times or more. From approximately 9.1 ml of fresh peripheral blood, PBMCs were isolated. Amplified regions were TCR beta CDR3 sequences from RNA transcripts. A first-round RT-PCR of the TCR CDR3 used the HTBI primer set. TCRdb recomputed calls from the multiplex PCR reads with MiXCR, one row per CDR3 protein. The data contain hundreds of thousands of distinct CDR3 sequences, approximately 14% of them singletons. The V gene is TRBV12-3 or TRBV12-4, the J gene TRBJ1-2; the D gene is possibly TRBD1 (6 bases). Source material: blood. This sequence was found in a woman aged 40 to 50 with Graves' ophthalmopathy. This CDR3 reads CASTAQGLGGYTF. CDR3 sequence (DNA): TGTGCCAGCACCGCACAGGGACTAGGCGGCTACACCTTC.